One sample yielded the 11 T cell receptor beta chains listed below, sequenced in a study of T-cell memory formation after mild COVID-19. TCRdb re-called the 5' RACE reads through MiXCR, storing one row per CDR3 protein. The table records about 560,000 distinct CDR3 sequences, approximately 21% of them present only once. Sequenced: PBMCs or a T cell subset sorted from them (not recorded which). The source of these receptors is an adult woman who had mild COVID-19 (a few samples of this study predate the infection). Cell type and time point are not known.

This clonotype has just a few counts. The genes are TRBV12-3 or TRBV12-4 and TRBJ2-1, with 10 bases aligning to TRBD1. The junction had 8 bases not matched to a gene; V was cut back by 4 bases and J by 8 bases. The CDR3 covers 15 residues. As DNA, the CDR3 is TGTGCCAGCAGTTCTTATGGACAGGGGGTCGATGAGCAGTTCTTC. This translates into CASSSYGQGVDEQFF.

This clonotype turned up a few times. CDR3 sequence: CASSLDSHGYTF. The CDR3 nucleotides read TGTGCCAGCAGCTTGGACAGCCATGGCTACACCTTC. The chain couples TRBV5-5 to TRBJ1-2; D not resolved. Trimming cost V 0 bases and J 6 bases, with 6 bases left between them. The V gene's germline CDR1 is SGHKS and CDR2 YYEKEE (reference sequence). CDR3 length equals 12 residues. Supplemented by reference TRBV5-5 and TRBJ1-2, the full variable domain reads DAGVTQSPTHLIKTRGQQVTLRCSPISGHKSVSWYQQVLGQGPQFIFQYYEKEERGRGNFPDRFSARQFPNYSSELNVNALLLGDSALYLCASSLDSHGYTFGSGTRLTVV.

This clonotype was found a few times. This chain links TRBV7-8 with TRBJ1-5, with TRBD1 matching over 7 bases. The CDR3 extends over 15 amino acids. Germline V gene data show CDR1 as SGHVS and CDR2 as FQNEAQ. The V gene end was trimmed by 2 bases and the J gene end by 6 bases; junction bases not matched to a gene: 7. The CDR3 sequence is CASSLYRGYSQPQHF. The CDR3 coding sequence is TGTGCCAGCAGCTTATACAGGGGCTACAGTCAGCCCCAGCATTTT.

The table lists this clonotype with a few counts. The CDR3: CASSSLAGPLQETQYF. The CDR3 DNA reads as TGTGCCAGCAGTTCCCTAGCGGGGCCGCTCCAAGAGACCCAGTACTTC. The genes are TRBV6-2 or TRBV6-3 and TRBJ2-5, with TRBD2 matching 9 bases. J gave up 1 base and V 4 bases, and 7 bases lay outside the gene matches. This CDR3 spans 16 amino acids. Per germline, CDR1 MNHEY and CDR2 SVGEGT.

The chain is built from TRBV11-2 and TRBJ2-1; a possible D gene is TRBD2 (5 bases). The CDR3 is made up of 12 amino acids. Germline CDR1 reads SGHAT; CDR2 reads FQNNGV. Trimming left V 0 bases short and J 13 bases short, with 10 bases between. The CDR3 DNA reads TGTGCCAGCAGCTTAGATACGGGGTCCCAGTTCTTC. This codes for CASSLDTGSQFF.

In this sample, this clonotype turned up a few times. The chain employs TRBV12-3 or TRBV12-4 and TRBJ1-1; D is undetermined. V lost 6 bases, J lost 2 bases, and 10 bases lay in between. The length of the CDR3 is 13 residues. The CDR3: CASRKRVNTEAFF. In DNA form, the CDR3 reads TGTGCCAGCAGAAAAAGGGTAAACACTGAAGCTTTCTTT.

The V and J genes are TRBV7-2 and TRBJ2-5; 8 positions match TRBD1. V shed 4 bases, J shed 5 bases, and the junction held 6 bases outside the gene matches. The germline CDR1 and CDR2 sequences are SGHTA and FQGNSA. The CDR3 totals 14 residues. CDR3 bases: TGTGCCAGCAGCTCGGGCAGGGGGCGGGAGACCCAGTACTTC. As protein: CASSSGRGRETQYF.

Here the CDR3 reads CASSPGTSGIETQYF. CDR3 nucleotide sequence: TGTGCCAGCAGTCCCGGGACTAGCGGGATCGAGACCCAGTACTTC. This chain connects TRBV12-3 or TRBV12-4 to TRBJ2-5; 13 bases are a match to TRBD2. The J segment lost 5 bases and the V segment lost 5 bases, leaving 5 bases of the junction unmatched. CDR3 size: 15 residues.

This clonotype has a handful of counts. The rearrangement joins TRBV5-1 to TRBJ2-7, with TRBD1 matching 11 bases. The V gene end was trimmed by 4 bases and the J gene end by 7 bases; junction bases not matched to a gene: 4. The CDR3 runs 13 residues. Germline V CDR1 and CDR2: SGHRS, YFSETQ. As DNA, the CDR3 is TGCGCCAGCAGCACGGGACAGGGGGGTGAGCAGTACTTC. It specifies CASSTGQGGEQYF.

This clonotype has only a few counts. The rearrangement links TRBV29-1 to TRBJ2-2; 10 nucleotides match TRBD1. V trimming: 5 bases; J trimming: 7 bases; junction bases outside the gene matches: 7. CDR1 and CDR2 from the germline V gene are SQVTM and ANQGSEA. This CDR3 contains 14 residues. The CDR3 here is CSVKKGQGSGELFF. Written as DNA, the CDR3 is TGCAGCGTTAAAAAGGGACAGGGGAGCGGGGAGCTGTTTTTT.

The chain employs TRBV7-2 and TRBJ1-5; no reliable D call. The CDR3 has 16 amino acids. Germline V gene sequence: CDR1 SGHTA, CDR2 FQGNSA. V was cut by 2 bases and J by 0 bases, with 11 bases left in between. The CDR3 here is CASSLWAGYSNQPQHF. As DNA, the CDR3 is TGTGCCAGCAGCTTATGGGCGGGGTATAGCAATCAGCCCCAGCATTTT.